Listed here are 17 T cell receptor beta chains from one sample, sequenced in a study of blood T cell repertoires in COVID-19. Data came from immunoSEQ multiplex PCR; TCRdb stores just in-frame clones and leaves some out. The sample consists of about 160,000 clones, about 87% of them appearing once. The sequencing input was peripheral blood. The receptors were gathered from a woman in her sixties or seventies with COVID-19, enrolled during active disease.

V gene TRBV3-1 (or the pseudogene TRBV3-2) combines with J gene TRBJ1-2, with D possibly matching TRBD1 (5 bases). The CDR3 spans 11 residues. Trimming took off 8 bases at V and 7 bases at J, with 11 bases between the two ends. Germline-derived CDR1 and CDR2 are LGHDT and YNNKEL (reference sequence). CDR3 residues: CASSSGSGYTF. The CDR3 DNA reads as TGTGCCAGCTCCTCAGGGTCTGGCTACACCTTC.

CDR3 DNA: TGTGCCAGCAGCCAGTCATCCGGTTCTGGGGCCAACGTCCTGACTTTC. The encoded protein is CASSQSSGSGANVLTF. The rearrangement uses TRBV4-2 and TRBJ2-6; unclear D gene. Trimming pared 3 bases from V and 1 base from J, leaving 10 bases between. CDR1 is LGHNA, CDR2 YNFKEQ, per germline. The CDR3 is 16 amino acids.

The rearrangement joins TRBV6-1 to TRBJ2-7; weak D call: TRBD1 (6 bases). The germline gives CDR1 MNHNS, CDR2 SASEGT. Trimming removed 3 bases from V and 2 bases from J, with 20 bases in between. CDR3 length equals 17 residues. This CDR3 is CASSDLLGGQRTYEQYF. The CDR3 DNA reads TGTGCCAGCAGTGACCTTTTAGGAGGACAGCGAACCTACGAGCAGTACTTC.

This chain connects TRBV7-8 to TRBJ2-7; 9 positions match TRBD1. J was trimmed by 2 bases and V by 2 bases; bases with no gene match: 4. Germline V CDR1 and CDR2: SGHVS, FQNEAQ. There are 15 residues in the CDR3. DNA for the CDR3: TGTGCCAGCAGCTTATTGGGACAGGGCCCCTACGAGCAGTACTTC. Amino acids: CASSLLGQGPYEQYF.

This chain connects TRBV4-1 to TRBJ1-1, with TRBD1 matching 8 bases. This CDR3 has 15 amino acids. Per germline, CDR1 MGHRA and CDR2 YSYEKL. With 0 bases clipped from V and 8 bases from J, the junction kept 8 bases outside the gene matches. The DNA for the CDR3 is TGCGCCAGCAGCCAAGAAGGCAGGGGGCATAGGGAAGCTTTCTTT. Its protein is CASSQEGRGHREAFF.

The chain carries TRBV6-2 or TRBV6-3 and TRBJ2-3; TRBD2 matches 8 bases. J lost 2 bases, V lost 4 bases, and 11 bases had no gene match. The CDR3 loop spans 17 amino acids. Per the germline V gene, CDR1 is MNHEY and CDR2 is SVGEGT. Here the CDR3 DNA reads TGTGCCAGCAGTTCCATATTAGGCGGGGGGATCACAGATACGCAGTATTTT. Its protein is CASSSILGGGITDTQYF.

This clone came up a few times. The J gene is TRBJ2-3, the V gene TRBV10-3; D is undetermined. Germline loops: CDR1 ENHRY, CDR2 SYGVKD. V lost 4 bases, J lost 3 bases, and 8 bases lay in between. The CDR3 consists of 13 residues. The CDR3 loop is CAISGLNTDTQYF. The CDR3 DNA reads TGTGCCATCAGTGGACTGAATACAGATACGCAGTATTTT.

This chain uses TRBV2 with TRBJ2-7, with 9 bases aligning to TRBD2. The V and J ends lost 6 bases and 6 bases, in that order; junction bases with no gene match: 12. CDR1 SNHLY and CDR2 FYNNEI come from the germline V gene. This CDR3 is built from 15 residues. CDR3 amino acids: CASSSSGGAISEQYF. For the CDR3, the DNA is TGTGCCAGCAGCAGTAGCGGGGGAGCCATCTCCGAGCAGTACTTC. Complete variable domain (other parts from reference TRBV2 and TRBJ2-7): EPEVTQTPSHQVTQMGQEVILRCVPISNHLYFYWYRQILGQKVEFLVSFYNNEISEKSEIFDDQFSVERPDGSNFTLKIRSTKLEDSAMYFCASSSSGGAISEQYFGPGTRLTVT.

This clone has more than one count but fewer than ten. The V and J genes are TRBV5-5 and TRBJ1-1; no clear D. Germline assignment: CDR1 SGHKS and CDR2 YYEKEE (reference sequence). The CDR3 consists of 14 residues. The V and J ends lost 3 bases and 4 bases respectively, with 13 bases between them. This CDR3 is CASSSTDSSTEAFF. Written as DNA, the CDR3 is TGTGCCAGCAGCTCTACAGATTCGAGCACTGAAGCTTTCTTT.

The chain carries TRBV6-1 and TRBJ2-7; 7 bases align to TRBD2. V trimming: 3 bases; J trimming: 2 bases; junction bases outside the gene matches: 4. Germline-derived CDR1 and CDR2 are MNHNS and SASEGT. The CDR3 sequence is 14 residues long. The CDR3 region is CASSEVLATYEQYF. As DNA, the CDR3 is TGTGCCAGCAGTGAGGTACTAGCGACCTACGAGCAGTACTTC.

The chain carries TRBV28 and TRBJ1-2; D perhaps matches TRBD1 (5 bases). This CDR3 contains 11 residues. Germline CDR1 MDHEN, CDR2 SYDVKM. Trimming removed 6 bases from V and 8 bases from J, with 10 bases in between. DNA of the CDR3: TGTGCCAGCAGGGGACTGTCGGGCTACACCTTC. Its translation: CASRGLSGYTF.

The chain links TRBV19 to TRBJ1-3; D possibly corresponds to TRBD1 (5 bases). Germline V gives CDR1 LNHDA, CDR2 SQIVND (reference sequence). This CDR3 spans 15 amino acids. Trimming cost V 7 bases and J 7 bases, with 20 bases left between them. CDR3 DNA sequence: TGTGCCAGTATCCCTGTTGGCTCCGGGGGGAACACCATATATTTT. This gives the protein CASIPVGSGGNTIYF.

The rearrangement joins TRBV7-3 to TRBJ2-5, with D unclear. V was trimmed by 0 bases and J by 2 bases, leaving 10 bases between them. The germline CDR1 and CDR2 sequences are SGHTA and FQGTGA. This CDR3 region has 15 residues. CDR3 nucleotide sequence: TGTGCCAGCAGCTTAACGTCAGGCCGGCAAGAGACCCAGTACTTC. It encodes CASSLTSGRQETQYF.

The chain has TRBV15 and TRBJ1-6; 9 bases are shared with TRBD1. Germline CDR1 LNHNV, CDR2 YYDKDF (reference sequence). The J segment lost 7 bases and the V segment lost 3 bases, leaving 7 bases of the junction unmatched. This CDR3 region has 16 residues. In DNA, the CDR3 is TGTGCCACCAGCAGGGGGACAGGGTACGAGAATTCACCCCTCCACTTT. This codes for CATSRGTGYENSPLHF.

The CDR3 protein is CASSLERGTGYGYTF. DNA for the CDR3: TGTGCCAGTAGTCTCGAAAGGGGTACGGGCTATGGCTACACCTTC. This chain joins TRBV19 and TRBJ1-2; a weak D match, TRBD1 (5 bases). This CDR3 contains 15 residues. From germline, CDR1 is LNHDA and CDR2 SQIVND (reference sequence). V lost 5 bases and J 4 bases, leaving 17 bases between the germline ends.

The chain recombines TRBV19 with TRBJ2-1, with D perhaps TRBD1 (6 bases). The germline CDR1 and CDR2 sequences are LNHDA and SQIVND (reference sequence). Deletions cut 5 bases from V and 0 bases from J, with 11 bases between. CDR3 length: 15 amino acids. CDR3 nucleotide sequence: TGTGCCAGTAGTGCCCACAGGGACTCCTACAATGAGCAGTTCTTC. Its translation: CASSAHRDSYNEQFF.

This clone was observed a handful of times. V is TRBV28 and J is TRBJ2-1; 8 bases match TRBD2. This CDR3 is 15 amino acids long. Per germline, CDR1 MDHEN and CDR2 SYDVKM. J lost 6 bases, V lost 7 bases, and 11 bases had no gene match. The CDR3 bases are TGTGCCAGCACACGGGGACTAGAGGAAGGCAATGAGCAGTTCTTC. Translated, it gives CASTRGLEEGNEQFF.